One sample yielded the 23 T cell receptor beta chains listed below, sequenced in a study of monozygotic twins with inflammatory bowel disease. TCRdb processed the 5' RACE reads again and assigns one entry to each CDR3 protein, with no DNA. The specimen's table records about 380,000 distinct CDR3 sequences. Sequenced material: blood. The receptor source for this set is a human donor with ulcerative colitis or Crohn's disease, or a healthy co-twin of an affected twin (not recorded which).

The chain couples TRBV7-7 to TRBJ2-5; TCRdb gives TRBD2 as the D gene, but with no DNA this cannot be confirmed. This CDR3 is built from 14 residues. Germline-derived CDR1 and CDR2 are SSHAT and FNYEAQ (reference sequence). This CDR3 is CASSLAGLGETQYF.

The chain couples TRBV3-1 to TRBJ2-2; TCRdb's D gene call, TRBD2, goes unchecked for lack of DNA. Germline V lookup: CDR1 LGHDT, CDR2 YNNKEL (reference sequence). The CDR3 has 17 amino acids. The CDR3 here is CASPHSGGAVDTGELFF.

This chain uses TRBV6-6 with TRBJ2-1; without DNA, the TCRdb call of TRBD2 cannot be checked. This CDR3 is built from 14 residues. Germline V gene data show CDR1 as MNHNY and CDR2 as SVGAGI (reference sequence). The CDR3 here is CASSFSGGPSEQFF.

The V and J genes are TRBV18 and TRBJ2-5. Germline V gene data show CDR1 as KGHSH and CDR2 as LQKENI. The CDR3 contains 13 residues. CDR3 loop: CASSPNNQETQYF.

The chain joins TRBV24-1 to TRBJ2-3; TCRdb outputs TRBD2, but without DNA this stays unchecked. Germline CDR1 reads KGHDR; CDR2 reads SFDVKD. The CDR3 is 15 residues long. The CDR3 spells CATSEGGGTRDTQYF.

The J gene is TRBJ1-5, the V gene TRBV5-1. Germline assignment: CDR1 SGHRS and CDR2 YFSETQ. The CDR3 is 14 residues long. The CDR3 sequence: CASSLGGINQPQHF. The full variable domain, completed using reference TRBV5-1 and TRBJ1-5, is KAGVTQTPRYLIKTRGQQVTLSCSPISGHRSVSWYQQTPGQGLQFLFEYFSETQRNKGNFPGRFSGRQFSNSRSEMNVSTLELGDSALYLCASSLGGINQPQHFGDGTRLSIL.

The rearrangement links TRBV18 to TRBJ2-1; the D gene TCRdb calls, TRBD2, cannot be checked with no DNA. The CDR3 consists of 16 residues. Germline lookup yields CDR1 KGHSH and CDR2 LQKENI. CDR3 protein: CASGKSGTSRLDEQFF. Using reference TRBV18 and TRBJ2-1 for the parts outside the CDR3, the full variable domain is NAGVMQNPRHLVRRRGQEARLRCSPMKGHSHVYWYRQLPEEGLKFMVYLQKENIIDESGMPKERFSAEFPKEGPSILRIQQVVRGDSAAYFCASGKSGTSRLDEQFFGPGTRLTVL.

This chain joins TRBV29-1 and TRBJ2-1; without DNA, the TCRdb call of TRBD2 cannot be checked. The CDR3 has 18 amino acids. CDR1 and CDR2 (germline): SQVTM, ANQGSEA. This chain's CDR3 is CSVDGTSGAPSSYNEQFF.

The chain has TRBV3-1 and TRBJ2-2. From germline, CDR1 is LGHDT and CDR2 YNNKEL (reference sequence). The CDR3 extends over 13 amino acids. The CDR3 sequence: CASRRTNTGELFF.

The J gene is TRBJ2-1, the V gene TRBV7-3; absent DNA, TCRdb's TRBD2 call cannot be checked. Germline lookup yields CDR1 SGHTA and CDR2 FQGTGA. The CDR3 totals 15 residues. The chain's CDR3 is CASSTERGENNEQFF.

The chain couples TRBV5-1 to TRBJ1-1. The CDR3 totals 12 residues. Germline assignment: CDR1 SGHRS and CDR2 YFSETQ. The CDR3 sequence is CASSLFGMKAFF.

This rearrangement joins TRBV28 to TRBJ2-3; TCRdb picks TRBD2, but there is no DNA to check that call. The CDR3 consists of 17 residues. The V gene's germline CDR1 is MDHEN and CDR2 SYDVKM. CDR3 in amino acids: CASSLLVGGGPTDTQYF.

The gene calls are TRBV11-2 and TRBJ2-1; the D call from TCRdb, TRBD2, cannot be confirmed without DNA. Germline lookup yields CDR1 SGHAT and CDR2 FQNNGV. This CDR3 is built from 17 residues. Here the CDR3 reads CASSPDLSGGAYNEQFF.

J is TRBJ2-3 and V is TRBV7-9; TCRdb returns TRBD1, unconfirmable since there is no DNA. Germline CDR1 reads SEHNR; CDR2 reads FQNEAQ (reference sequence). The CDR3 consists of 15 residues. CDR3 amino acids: CASSLRGGVVRPQYF.

The CDR3 loop is CASSLDPQGGSPLHF. This sequence joins TRBV5-5 and TRBJ1-6; TCRdb proposes TRBD1, but this gene call is untestable without DNA. The CDR3 is 15 amino acids. Per the germline V gene, CDR1 is SGHKS and CDR2 is YYEKEE (reference sequence).

This CDR3 reads CASSLTVTDYEQYF. This chain uses TRBV27 with TRBJ2-7. The CDR3 extends over 14 amino acids. Germline CDR1 and CDR2: MNHEY and SMNVEV (reference sequence).

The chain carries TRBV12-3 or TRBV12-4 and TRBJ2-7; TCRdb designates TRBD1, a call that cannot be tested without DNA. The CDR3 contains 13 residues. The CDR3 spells CASSRDGSSEQYF.

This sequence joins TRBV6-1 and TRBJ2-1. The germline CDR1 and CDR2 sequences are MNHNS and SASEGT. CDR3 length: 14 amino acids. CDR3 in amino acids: CASSPRLRNDEQFF.

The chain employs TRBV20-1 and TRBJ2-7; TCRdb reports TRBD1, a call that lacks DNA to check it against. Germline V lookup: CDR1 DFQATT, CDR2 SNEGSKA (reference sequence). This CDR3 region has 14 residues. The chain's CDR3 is CSASAGQGSREQYF.

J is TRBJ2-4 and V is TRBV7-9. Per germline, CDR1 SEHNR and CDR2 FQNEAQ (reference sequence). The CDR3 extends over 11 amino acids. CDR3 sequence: CASSFSDIQYF. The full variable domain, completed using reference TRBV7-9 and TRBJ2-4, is DTGVSQNPRHKITKRGQNVTFRCDPISEHNRLYWYRQTLGQGPEFLTYFQNEAQLEKSRLLSDRFSAERPKGSFSTLEIQRTEQGDSAMYLCASSFSDIQYFGAGTRLSVL.

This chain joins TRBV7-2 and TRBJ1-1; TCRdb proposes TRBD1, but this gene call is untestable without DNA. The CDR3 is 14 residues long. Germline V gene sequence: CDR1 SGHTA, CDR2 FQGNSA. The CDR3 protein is CASSLVRERTEAFF.

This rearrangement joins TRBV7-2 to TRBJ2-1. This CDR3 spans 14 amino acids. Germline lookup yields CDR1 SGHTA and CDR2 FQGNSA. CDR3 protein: CASSLALLNNEQFF.

CDR3 amino acids: CSVPIPGGDYGYTF. The chain combines TRBV20-1 with TRBJ1-2; TCRdb proposes TRBD1, but this gene call is untestable without DNA. Germline V gene lookup returns CDR1 DFQATT and CDR2 SNEGSKA (reference sequence). The CDR3 is made up of 14 amino acids.